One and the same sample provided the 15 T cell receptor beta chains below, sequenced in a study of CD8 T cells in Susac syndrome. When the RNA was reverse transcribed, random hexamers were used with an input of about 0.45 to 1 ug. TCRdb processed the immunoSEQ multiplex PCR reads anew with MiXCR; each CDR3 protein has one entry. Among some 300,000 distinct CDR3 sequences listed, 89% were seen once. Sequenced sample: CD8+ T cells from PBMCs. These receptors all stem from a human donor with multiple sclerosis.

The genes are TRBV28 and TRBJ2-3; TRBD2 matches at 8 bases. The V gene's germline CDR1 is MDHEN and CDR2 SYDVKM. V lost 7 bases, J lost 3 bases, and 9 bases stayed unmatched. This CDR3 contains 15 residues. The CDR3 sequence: CASTSREGQTDTQYF. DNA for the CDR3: TGTGCCAGCACCTCCCGGGAGGGCCAAACAGATACGCAGTATTTT.

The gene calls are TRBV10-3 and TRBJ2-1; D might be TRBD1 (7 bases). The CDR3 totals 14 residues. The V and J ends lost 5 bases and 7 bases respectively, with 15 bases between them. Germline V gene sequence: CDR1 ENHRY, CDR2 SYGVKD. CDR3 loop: CAISPPGGQNEQFF. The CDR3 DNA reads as TGTGCCATCAGTCCCCCAGGGGGGCAGAATGAGCAGTTCTTC.

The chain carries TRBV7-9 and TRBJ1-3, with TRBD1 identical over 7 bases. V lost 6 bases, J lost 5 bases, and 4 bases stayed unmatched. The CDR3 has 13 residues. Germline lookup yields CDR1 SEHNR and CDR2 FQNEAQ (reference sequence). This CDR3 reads CASRQGSRNTIYF. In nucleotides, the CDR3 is TGTGCCAGCAGACAGGGGTCTAGAAACACCATATATTTT.

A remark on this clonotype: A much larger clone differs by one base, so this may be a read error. CDR3 residues: CASSIVSGGGEQYF. As DNA, the CDR3 is TGCGCCAGCAGCATTGTCTCCGGGGGCGGAGAGCAGTACTTC. The V gene is TRBV5-1, the J gene TRBJ2-7, with D tentatively TRBD1 or TRBD2 (6 bases each). Trimming removed 4 bases at V and 7 bases at J, with 18 bases between. CDR1 and CDR2 from the germline V gene are SGHRS and YFSETQ. The CDR3 totals 14 residues.

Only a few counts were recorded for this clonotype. This CDR3 is CSVEVGDWAGYEQYF. The CDR3 nucleotides read TGCAGCGTTGAAGTCGGGGACTGGGCGGGCTACGAGCAGTACTTC. The chain couples TRBV29-1 to TRBJ2-7; D is possibly TRBD2 (6 bases). CDR3 length: 15 amino acids. Germline V gene lookup returns CDR1 SQVTM and CDR2 ANQGSEA. Deletions cut 1 base from V and 3 bases from J, with 16 bases between.

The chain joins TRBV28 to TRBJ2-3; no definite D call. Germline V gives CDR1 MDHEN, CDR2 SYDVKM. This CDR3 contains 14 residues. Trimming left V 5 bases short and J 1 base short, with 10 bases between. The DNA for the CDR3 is TGTGCCAGCAGTCCAAGGTCAGGCACAGATACGCAGTATTTT. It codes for CASSPRSGTDTQYF.

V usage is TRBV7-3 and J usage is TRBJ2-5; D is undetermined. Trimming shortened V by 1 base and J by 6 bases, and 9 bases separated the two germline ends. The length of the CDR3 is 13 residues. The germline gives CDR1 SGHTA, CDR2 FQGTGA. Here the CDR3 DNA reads TGTGCCAGCAGCTTAAATGGGATTAAGACCCAGTACTTC. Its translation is CASSLNGIKTQYF. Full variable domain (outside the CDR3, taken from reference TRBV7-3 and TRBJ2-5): GAGVSQTPSNKVTEKGKYVELRCDPISGHTALYWYRQSLGQGPEFLIYFQGTGAADDSGLPNDRFFAVRPEGSVSTLKIQRTERGDSAVYLCASSLNGIKTQYFGPGTRLLVL.

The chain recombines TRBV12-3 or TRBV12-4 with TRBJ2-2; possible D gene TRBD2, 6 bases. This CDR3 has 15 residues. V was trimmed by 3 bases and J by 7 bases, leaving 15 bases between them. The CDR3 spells CASSFSGEPHGELFF. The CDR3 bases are TGTGCCAGCAGTTTTTCGGGGGAGCCTCACGGGGAGCTGTTTTTT.

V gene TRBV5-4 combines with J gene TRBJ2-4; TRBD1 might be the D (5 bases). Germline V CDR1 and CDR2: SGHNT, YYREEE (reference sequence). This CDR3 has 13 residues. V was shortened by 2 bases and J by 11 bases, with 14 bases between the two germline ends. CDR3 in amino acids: CASSLTDSHLQYF. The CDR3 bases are TGTGCCAGCAGCTTAACAGACAGTCATCTTCAGTACTTC.

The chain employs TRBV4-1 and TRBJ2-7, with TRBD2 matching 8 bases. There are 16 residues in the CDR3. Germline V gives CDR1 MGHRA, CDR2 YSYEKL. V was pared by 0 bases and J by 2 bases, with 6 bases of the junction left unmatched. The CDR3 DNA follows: TGCGCCAGCAGCCAAGATAGCCTAGCGGGTACCTACGAGCAGTACTTC. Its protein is CASSQDSLAGTYEQYF.

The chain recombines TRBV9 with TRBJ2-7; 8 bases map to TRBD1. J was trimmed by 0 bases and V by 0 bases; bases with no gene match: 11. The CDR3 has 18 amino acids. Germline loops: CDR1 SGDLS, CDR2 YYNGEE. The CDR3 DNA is TGTGCCAGCAGCGTAGACGTAGCTCGCGGGACAGGCTCCTACGAGCAGTACTTC. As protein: CASSVDVARGTGSYEQYF. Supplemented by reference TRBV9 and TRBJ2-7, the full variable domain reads DSGVTQTPKHLITATGQRVTLRCSPRSGDLSVYWYQQSLDQGLQFLIQYYNGEERAKGNILERFSAQQFPDLHSELNLSSLELGDSALYFCASSVDVARGTGSYEQYFGPGTRLTVT.

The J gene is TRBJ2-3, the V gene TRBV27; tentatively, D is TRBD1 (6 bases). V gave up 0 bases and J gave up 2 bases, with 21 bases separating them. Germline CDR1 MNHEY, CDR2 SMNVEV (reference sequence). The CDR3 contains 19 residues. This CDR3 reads CASSLSRGVAQGITDTQYF. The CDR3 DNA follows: TGTGCCAGCAGTTTATCACGTGGGGTCGCACAGGGAATCACAGATACGCAGTATTTT.

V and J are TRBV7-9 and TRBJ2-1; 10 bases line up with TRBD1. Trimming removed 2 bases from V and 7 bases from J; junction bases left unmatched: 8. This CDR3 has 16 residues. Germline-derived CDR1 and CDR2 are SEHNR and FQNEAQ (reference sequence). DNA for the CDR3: TGTGCCAGCAGCTTATCCGGGACAGGGGCCCTTAATGAGCAGTTCTTC. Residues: CASSLSGTGALNEQFF.

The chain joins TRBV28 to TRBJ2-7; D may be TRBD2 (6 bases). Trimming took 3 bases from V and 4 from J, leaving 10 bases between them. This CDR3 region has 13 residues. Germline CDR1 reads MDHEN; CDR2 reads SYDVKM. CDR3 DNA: TGTGCCAGCAGTTTTCGGGGGTTGTACGAGCAGTACTTC. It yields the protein CASSFRGLYEQYF.

CDR3 sequence reads: CASSPGTGPENIQYF. The CDR3 DNA follows: TGTGCCAGCAGTCCAGGGACAGGGCCCGAAAACATTCAGTACTTC. The rearrangement joins TRBV12-3 or TRBV12-4 to TRBJ2-4, with 9 positions matching TRBD1. CDR3 length: 15 residues. The ends lost 5 bases at V and 5 bases at J; junction bases unmatched: 7.